The entry below describes one TCR beta chain. This specimen belongs to a study of blood T cell repertoires in COVID-19. Germline V CDR1 and CDR2: GTSNPN, SVGIG (reference sequence). The CDR3 has 14 residues. Trimming shortened V by 0 bases and J by 8 bases, and 13 bases separated the two germline ends. Method: immunoSEQ multiplex PCR; TCRdb's copy keeps in-frame clones and lacks some. The sample carries 70,000 or so clones, 75% to 80% recorded once. The chain recombines TRBV30 with TRBJ1-4; TRBD1 is a possible D gene (5 bases). Sequencing was performed on peripheral blood. The clonotype comes from a human donor in a cohort sampled during active COVID-19. The chain's CDR3 is CAWSVTAASEKLFF. CDR3 in DNA: TGTGCCTGGAGTGTGACAGCCGCATCGGAAAAACTGTTTTTT.